A single sample gave rise to the 5 T cell receptor beta chains below, sequenced in a study of blood T cell repertoires in COVID-19. Produced via immunoSEQ multiplex PCR; TCRdb's table is partial and in-frame only. The table has approximately 250,000 clones, approximately 83% seen once. Sequenced input: peripheral blood. The receptors were sampled from a human donor in a cohort sampled during active COVID-19.

A remark on this clone: Other DNA sequences of this sample code for an identical CDR3. V usage is TRBV5-1 and J usage is TRBJ1-5, with 8 nucleotides matching TRBD1. The CDR3 runs 15 residues. Germline V gene lookup returns CDR1 SGHRS and CDR2 YFSETQ. V lost 2 bases to trimming and J lost 1 base; unmatched junction nucleotides: 2. The CDR3 DNA follows: TGCGCCAGCAGCTTTGGACAGGGCAGCAATCAGCCCCAGCATTTT. This encodes CASSFGQGSNQPQHF.

The chain joins TRBV7-6 to TRBJ2-2, with D tentatively TRBD1 (6 bases). This CDR3 comprises 14 residues. Germline loops: CDR1 SGHVS, CDR2 FNYEAQ. V was shortened by 3 bases and J by 7 bases, with 12 bases between the two germline ends. The DNA of the CDR3 is TGTGCCAGCAGCTTTCGACAGGATCACGGGGAGCTGTTTTTT. Residues: CASSFRQDHGELFF.

This CDR3 is CASRDSQNSPLHF. In DNA, the CDR3 is TGTGCCAGCCGGGACTCACAGAATTCACCCCTCCACTTT. The chain carries TRBV18 and TRBJ1-6; possible D gene TRBD1, 5 bases. The CDR3 spans 13 residues. V lost 8 bases and J 7 bases, leaving 12 bases between the germline ends. CDR1 and CDR2 (germline): KGHSH, LQKENI.

The gene calls are TRBV27 and TRBJ1-5, with TRBD1 matching over 8 bases. J lost 8 bases, V lost 3 bases, and 6 bases had no gene match. The length of the CDR3 is 14 residues. Germline V lookup: CDR1 MNHEY, CDR2 SMNVEV (reference sequence). The CDR3 DNA follows: TGTGCCAGCAGTTTCGCCAGGGGGCGGGAGCCCCAGCATTTT. Its translation: CASSFARGREPQHF.

Comment on this clone: This CDR3 is also generated by other DNA sequences in the sample. V and J are TRBV7-9 and TRBJ1-2; the match to TRBD1 covers 7 bases. CDR1 and CDR2 (germline): SEHNR, FQNEAQ (reference sequence). The V segment lost 5 bases and the J segment 4 bases; nucleotides outside the gene matches: 4. The CDR3 consists of 13 residues. CDR3 DNA: TGTGCCAGCAGCCCGGGACAGCCCTATGGCTACACCTTC. This gives the protein CASSPGQPYGYTF.